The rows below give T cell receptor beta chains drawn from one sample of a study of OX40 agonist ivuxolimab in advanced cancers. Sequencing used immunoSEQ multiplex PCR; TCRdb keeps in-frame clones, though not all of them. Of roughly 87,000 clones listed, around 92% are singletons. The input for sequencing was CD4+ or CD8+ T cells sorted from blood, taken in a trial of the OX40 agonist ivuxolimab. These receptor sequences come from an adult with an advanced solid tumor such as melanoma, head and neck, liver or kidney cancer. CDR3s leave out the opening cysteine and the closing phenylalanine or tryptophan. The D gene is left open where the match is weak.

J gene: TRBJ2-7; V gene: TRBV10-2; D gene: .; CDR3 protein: ASSVNTPYEQY
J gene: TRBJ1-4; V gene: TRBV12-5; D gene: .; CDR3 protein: ASGFSPATNEKLF
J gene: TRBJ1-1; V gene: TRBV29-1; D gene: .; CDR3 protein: SVDASGHQNTEAF
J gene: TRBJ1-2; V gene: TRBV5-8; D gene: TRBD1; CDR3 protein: ASTPGTGDYGYT
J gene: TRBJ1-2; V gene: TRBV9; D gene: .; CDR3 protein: ASSVDPRAPNYGYT
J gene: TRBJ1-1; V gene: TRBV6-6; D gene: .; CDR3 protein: ASSSPGGSTEAF
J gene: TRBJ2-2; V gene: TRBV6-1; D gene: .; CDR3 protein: AARYTTGELF
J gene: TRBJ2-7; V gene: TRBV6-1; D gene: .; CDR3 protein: ASSEAVPEQY
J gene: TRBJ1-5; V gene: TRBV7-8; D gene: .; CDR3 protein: ASSSGGVSNQPQH
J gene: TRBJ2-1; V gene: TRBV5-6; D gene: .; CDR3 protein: ASSLEVGYNEQF
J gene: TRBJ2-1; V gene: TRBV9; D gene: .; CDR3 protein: ASSVGREWGNEQF